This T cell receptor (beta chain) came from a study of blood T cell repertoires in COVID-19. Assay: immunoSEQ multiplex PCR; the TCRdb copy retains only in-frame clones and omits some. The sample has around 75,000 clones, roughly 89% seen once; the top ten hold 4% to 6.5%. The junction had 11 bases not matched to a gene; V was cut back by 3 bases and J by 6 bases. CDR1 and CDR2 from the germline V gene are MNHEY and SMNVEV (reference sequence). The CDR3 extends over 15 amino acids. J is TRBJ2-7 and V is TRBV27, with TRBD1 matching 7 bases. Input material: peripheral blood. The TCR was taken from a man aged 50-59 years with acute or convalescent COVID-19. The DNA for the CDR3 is TGTGCCAGCAGTTTTGATCGGACAGGAACGGCCGAGCAGTACTTC. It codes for CASSFDRTGTAEQYF.